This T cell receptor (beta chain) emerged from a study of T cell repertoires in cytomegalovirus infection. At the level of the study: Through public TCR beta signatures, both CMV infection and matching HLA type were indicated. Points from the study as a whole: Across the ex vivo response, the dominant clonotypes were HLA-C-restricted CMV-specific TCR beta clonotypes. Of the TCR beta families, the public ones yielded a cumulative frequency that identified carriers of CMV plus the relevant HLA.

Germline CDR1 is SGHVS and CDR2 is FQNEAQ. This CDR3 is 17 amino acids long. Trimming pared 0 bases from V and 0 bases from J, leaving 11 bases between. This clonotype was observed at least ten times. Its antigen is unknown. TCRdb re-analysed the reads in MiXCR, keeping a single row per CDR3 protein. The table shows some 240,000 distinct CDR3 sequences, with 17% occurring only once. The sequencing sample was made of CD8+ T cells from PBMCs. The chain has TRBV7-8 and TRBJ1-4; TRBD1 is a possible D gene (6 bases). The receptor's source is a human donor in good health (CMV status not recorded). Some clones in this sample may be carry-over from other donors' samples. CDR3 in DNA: TGTGCCAGCAGCTTAGCCGGGACACTTACAACTAATGAAAAACTGTTTTTT. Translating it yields CASSLAGTLTTNEKLFF.